Here is one T cell receptor beta chain with its context. Its antigen is not identified. The data originate from a study of OX40 agonist ivuxolimab in advanced cancers. General study points: There was clonal expansion of CD4+ and CD8+ blood T cells by week 6 at 0.1 to 3.0 mg/kg.

Clones were sequenced by immunoSEQ multiplex PCR, and TCRdb holds only the in-frame ones, with some missing. The repertoire holds fewer than 45,000 clones, with more than 70% as singletons. The clonotype was recovered from an adult with an advanced solid tumor such as melanoma, head and neck, liver or kidney cancer. The source material was CD4+ or CD8+ T cells sorted from blood, sampled in a trial of the OX40 agonist ivuxolimab.

CDR3 loop: CASSHRTSDTDTQYF. The DNA for the CDR3 is TGTGCCAGCAGTCACCGGACTAGCGACACAGATACGCAGTATTTT. The rearrangement joins TRBV27 to TRBJ2-3; 9 bases fit TRBD2. This CDR3 has 15 residues. Germline CDR1 and CDR2: MNHEY and SMNVEV (reference sequence). V lost 5 bases and J lost 2; bases outside the gene matches: 5.